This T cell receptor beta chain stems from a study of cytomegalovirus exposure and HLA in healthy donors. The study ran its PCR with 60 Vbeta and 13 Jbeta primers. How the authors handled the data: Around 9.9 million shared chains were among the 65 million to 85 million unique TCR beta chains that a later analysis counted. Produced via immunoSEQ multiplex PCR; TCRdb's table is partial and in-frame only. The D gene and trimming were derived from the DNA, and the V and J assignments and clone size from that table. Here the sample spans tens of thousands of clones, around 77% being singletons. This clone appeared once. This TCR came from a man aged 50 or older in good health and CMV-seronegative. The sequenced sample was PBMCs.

The CDR3 here is CASSSKGARSTEAFF. CDR3 in DNA: TGTGCCAGCAGTTCGAAGGGGGCACGGAGCACTGAAGCTTTCTTT. The V call is TRBV11-2, the J call TRBJ1-1; 7 positions match TRBD1. CDR1 and CDR2 (germline): SGHAT, FQNNGV. The CDR3 runs to 15 residues. V was pared by 6 bases and J by 4 bases, with 11 bases of the junction left unmatched. Combining the CDR3 with reference TRBV11-2 and TRBJ1-1 gives the whole variable domain EAGVAQSPRYKIIEKRQSVAFWCNPISGHATLYWYQQILGQGPKLLIQFQNNGVVDDSQLPKDRFSAERLKGVDSTLKIQPAKLEDSAVYLCASSSKGARSTEAFFGQGTRLTVV.